This T cell receptor (beta chain) was recovered during a study of T cell repertoires in cytomegalovirus infection. CDR1 SGDLS and CDR2 YYNGEE come from the germline V gene. The V segment lost 3 bases and the J segment 6 bases; nucleotides outside the gene matches: 15. The CDR3 spans 18 residues. Note on this clonotype: Its antigen is not known.

Each CDR3 protein gets one entry after TCRdb re-called the reads with MiXCR. Of 700,000 to 950,000 distinct CDR3 sequences in the sample, about 30% were seen once. This receptor was obtained from a human donor in good health (CMV status not recorded). Some clones in this sample may be carry-over from other donors' samples. V usage is TRBV9 and J usage is TRBJ2-1, with 10 nucleotides matching TRBD1. The sequenced sample was cultured CD8+ T cells from PBMCs, obtained from culture after CMV antigen stimulation. CDR3 in amino acids: CASSARKIPGQGSNEQFF. The CDR3 DNA sequence: TGTGCCAGCAGCGCGCGTAAGATTCCGGGACAGGGGAGCAATGAGCAGTTCTTC.